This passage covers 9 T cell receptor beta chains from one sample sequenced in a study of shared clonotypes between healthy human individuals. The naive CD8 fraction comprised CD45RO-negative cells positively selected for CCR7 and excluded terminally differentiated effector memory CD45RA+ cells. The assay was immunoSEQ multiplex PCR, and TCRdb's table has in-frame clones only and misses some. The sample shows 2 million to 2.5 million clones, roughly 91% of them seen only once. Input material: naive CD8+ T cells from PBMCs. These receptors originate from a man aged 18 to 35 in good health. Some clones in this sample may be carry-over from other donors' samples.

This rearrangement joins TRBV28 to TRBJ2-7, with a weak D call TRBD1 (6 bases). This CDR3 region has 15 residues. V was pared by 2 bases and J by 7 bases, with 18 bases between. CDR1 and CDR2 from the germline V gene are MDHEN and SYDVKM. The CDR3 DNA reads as TGTGCCAGCAGTTTAACCCCACAGGGATCGAGGGAGCAGTACTTC. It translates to CASSLTPQGSREQYF.

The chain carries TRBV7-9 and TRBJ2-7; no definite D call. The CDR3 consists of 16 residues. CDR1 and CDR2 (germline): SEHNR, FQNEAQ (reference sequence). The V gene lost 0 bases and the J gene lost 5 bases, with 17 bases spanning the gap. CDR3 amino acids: CASSLARAQPGNEQYF. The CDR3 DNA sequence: TGTGCCAGCAGCTTAGCTAGGGCCCAGCCTGGGAACGAGCAGTACTTC. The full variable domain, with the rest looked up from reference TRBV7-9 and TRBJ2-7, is DTGVSQNPRHKITKRGQNVTFRCDPISEHNRLYWYRQTLGQGPEFLTYFQNEAQLEKSRLLSDRFSAERPKGSFSTLEIQRTEQGDSAMYLCASSLARAQPGNEQYFGPGTRLTVT.

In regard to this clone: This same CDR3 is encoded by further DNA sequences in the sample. The CDR3 loop is CASSVASNQPQHF. The CDR3 bases are TGTGCCAGCAGCGTAGCTTCGAATCAGCCCCAGCATTTT. V and J are TRBV9 and TRBJ1-5; D gene unclear. V was trimmed by 0 bases and J by 4 bases, leaving 5 bases between them. Germline V gives CDR1 SGDLS, CDR2 YYNGEE. This CDR3 is 13 amino acids long.

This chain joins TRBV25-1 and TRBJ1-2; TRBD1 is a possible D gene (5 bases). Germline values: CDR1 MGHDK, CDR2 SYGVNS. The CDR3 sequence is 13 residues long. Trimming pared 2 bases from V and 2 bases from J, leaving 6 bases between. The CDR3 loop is CASSERQNYGYTF. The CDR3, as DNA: TGTGCCAGCAGTGAAAGACAGAACTATGGCTACACCTTC.

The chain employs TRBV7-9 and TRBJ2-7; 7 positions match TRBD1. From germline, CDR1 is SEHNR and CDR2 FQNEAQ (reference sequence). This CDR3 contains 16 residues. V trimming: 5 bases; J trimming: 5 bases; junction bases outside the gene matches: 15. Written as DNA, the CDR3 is TGTGCCAGCAGCAGACCTCGACAGGGAATAATCCACGAGCAGTACTTC. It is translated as CASSRPRQGIIHEQYF.

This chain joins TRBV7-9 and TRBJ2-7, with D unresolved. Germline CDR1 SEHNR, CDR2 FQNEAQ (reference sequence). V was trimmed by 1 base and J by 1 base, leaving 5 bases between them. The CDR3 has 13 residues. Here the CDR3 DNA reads TGTGCCAGCAGCTTAGTCCCGTCCTACGAGCAGTACTTC. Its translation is CASSLVPSYEQYF.

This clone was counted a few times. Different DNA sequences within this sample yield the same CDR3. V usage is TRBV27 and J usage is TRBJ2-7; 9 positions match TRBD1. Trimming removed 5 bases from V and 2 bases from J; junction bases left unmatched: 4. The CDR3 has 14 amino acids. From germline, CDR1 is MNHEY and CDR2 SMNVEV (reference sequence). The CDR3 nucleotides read TGTGCCAGCAGTACAAGGACAGGGGCCTACGAGCAGTACTTC. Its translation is CASSTRTGAYEQYF.

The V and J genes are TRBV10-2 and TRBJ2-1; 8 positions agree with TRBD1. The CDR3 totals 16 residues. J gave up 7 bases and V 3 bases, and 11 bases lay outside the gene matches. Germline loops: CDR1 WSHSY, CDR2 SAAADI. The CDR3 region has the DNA TGCGCCAGCAGTGATCTGCAGGGGGCGGTGAGTAATGAGCAGTTCTTC. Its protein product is CASSDLQGAVSNEQFF.

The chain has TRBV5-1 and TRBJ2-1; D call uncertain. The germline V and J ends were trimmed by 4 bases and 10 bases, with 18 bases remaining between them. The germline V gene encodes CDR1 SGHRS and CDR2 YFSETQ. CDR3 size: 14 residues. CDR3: CASSPRAPGREQFF. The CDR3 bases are TGCGCCAGCAGCCCCAGAGCCCCGGGCAGAGAGCAGTTCTTC.